The 18 T cell receptor beta chains listed next were all sequenced from one sample in a study of vaccination and CD4 T cells after COVID-19 (dated by TCRdb to between 2020 and 2023). The sample's time point label, in plain terms: late sampling 161 to 241 days after vaccination in a few convalescent patients. This specimen's treatment or condition label, interpreted: roughly 10-day PBMC culture with coronavirus spike peptide pools or control peptides (ViraFEST assay). Their specific antigens are unknown. Preparation of the library involved PCR. The instrument given in TCRdb is Illumina iSeq 100. DNA from cultured CD4+ T cells underwent TCR sequencing with the Oncomine TCR Beta short-read assay at the Johns Hopkins FTIC core. TCRdb passed the public sequencing reads through fastp at Q25 and MiXCR, retaining productive beta sequences. CDR3 protein sequences are deduplicated, and each keeps its most common genes and DNA. In all, the sample holds roughly 15,000 distinct CDR3 sequences, and about 48% of those were seen once. 13% of the sample belongs to the ten largest clones.

Specimen: CD4+ T cells from blood, cultured in vitro, collected about 7 months after SARS-CoV-2 vaccination. The receptors stem from a human donor who had recovered from COVID-19.

This clonotype is medium-sized within its sample. The chain couples TRBV20-1 to TRBJ2-5; the D gene is possibly TRBD1 (6 bases). Trimming cost V 4 bases and J 0 bases, with 9 bases left between them. The CDR3 runs to 13 residues. Germline CDR1 is DFQATT and CDR2 is SNEGSKA (reference sequence). CDR3 amino acids: CSANQGYQETQYF. The DNA of the CDR3 is TGCAGTGCTAATCAGGGGTACCAAGAGACCCAGTACTTC.

The genes are TRBV4-1 and TRBJ2-2; maybe TRBD1 (6 bases). Per germline, CDR1 MGHRA and CDR2 YSYEKL. V lost 0 bases, J lost 6 bases, and 14 bases lay in between. The CDR3 consists of 16 residues. CDR3 sequence (DNA): TGCGCCAGCAGCCAAGAGGGACACGTAGTGCCCGGGGAGCTGTTTTTT. This gives the protein CASSQEGHVVPGELFF.

This chain joins TRBV15 and TRBJ2-5; perhaps TRBD2 as D (5 bases). The CDR3 is 16 residues long. Deletions cut 0 bases from V and 5 bases from J, with 16 bases between. Germline V CDR1 and CDR2: LNHNV, YYDKDF (reference sequence). CDR3 amino acids: CATSRESSWRGETQYF. The DNA of the CDR3 is TGTGCCACCAGCAGAGAGTCATCATGGCGAGGGGAGACCCAGTACTTC. Full variable domain (rest looked up from reference TRBV15 and TRBJ2-5): DAMVIQNPRYQVTQFGKPVTLSCSQTLNHNVMYWYQQKSSQAPKLLFHYYDKDFNNEADTPDNFQSRRPNTSFCFLDIRSPGLGDTAMYLCATSRESSWRGETQYFGPGTRLLVL.

The chain links TRBV11-3 to TRBJ2-5, with D maybe TRBD1 (6 bases). Trimming left V 3 bases short and J 2 bases short, with 10 bases between. The CDR3 extends over 14 amino acids. Germline V gene lookup returns CDR1 SGHNT and CDR2 YENEEA. Here the CDR3 DNA reads TGTGCCAGCAGCTTCGGTGGACAGCAAGAGACCCAGTACTTC. It translates to CASSFGGQQETQYF. The entire variable domain, with the rest obtained from reference TRBV11-3 and TRBJ2-5, is as follows: EAGVVQSPRYKIIEKKQPVAFWCNPISGHNTLYWYLQNLGQGPELLIRYENEEAVDDSQLPKDRFSAERLKGVDSTLKIQPAELGDSAVYLCASSFGGQQETQYFGPGTRLLVL.

The genes are TRBV20-1 and TRBJ2-5; 7 bases are a match to TRBD1. The V and J ends lost 7 bases and 2 bases, in that order; junction bases with no gene match: 4. This CDR3 comprises 12 residues. Per the germline V gene, CDR1 is DFQATT and CDR2 is SNEGSKA (reference sequence). The CDR3 protein is CSGGTDQETQYF. CDR3 DNA sequence: TGCAGTGGAGGGACAGATCAAGAGACCCAGTACTTC.

This clonotype was seen more than once but under ten times. CDR3 sequence (DNA): TGTGCCAGCACCCAAGGGACTGAAGCTTTCTTT. As protein: CASTQGTEAFF. The chain recombines TRBV6-2 or TRBV6-3 with TRBJ1-1; D call uncertain. The CDR3 runs to 11 residues. Per the germline V gene, CDR1 is MNHEY and CDR2 is SVGEGT. V was clipped by 7 bases and J by 5 bases, with 8 bases between them.

This clonotype was counted between two and nine times. This chain connects TRBV23-1 to TRBJ1-2; the D is unclear. TRBV23-1 is designated an ORF whose function remains uncertain. The ends were cut back, 6 bases at V and 8 bases at J, with 19 bases in the middle. The CDR3 loop spans 14 amino acids. For the CDR3, the DNA is TGCGCCAGCAGCCACAGTGAGCGAGTCTACGGCTACACCTTC. Translating it yields CASSHSERVYGYTF.

This clonotype occurred once. The CDR3 coding sequence is TGCGCCAGCAGCTTAGAGCGGGCCTCCTACGAGCAGTACTTC. Translating gives CASSLERASYEQYF. The J gene is TRBJ2-7, the V gene TRBV5-1; TRBD2 might be the D (6 bases). V was trimmed by 2 bases and J by 0 bases, leaving 9 bases between them. Germline CDR1 is SGHRS and CDR2 is YFSETQ. The CDR3 loop spans 14 amino acids. Together with reference TRBV5-1 and TRBJ2-7, the CDR3 gives the full variable domain: KAGVTQTPRYLIKTRGQQVTLSCSPISGHRSVSWYQQTPGQGLQFLFEYFSETQRNKGNFPGRFSGRQFSNSRSEMNVSTLELGDSALYLCASSLERASYEQYFGPGTRLTVT.

The table lists this clonotype with a count of one. The chain links TRBV7-9 to TRBJ1-1; a weak D match, TRBD1 (5 bases). CDR3 length: 18 amino acids. The germline V gene encodes CDR1 SEHNR and CDR2 FQNEAQ (reference sequence). The V and J ends lost 1 base and 6 bases respectively, with 24 bases between them. The CDR3 spells CASSLDQLGAPRRPEAFF. The CDR3 coding sequence is TGTGCCAGCAGCTTAGATCAGCTCGGGGCGCCCCGACGGCCTGAAGCTTTCTTT.

There are a few counts of this clonotype. V usage is TRBV20-1 and J usage is TRBJ2-3, with D possibly being TRBD2 (5 bases). The CDR3 is made up of 15 amino acids. CDR1 and CDR2 from the germline V gene are DFQATT and SNEGSKA (reference sequence). This CDR3 reads CRSEPLSRGTDTQYF. CDR3 in DNA: TGCAGGAGCGAACCCCTATCGAGGGGCACAGATACGCAGTATTTT.

The V and J genes are TRBV20-1 and TRBJ2-7; TRBD2 is a possible D gene (5 bases). Between the trimmed V and J ends, which lost 1 base and 6 bases, there was a span of 19 bases. The CDR3 loop spans 15 amino acids. Looked up from germline, CDR1 is DFQATT and CDR2 is SNEGSKA (reference sequence). CDR3 bases: TGCAGTGCTAGAGGGCTAGCAACAAGCCCCTCCGAGCAGTACTTC. This encodes CSARGLATSPSEQYF.

The chain couples TRBV6-1 to TRBJ2-6; D not certain. Germline-derived CDR1 and CDR2 are MNHNS and SASEGT. The CDR3 covers 16 residues. V was pared by 7 bases and J by 0 bases, with 13 bases between. In nucleotides, the CDR3 is TGTGCCAGCAATCCCATCGCAGGCTCTGGGGCCAACGTCCTGACTTTC. This encodes CASNPIAGSGANVLTF.

This clonotype was seen more than once but under ten times. The V and J genes are TRBV20-1 and TRBJ1-6, with 10 bases fitting TRBD1. The V gene end was trimmed by 1 base and the J gene end by 10 bases; junction bases not matched to a gene: 7. CDR1 is DFQATT, CDR2 SNEGSKA, per germline (reference sequence). CDR3 length equals 15 residues. CDR3 sequence: CSARAGQGPESPLHF. The CDR3 bases are TGCAGTGCTAGAGCGGGACAGGGGCCGGAATCACCCCTCCACTTT.

The chain couples TRBV29-1 to TRBJ2-5; 12 nucleotides match TRBD2. V shed 4 bases and J 4 bases; nucleotides not matched to a gene: 7. Germline loops: CDR1 SQVTM, CDR2 ANQGSEA. The CDR3 spans 15 residues. The CDR3 protein is CSVGLAGGPGETQYF. The CDR3 coding sequence is TGCAGCGTTGGCCTAGCGGGAGGGCCGGGAGAGACCCAGTACTTC.

This chain joins TRBV28 and TRBJ1-2; D is possibly TRBD1 (5 bases). The CDR3 covers 12 residues. V was shortened by 11 bases and J by 4 bases, with 14 bases between the two germline ends. CDR1 and CDR2 (germline): MDHEN, SYDVKM. CDR3 coding DNA: TGTGCCTTCGGGGGGATTGGCTATGGCTACACCTTC. This gives the protein CAFGGIGYGYTF.

The rearrangement links TRBV6-2 or TRBV6-3 to TRBJ1-5; 10 bases agree with TRBD1. The germline CDR1 and CDR2 sequences are MNHEY and SVGEGT. With V trimmed by 6 bases and J by 4 bases, 9 bases remained unmatched. The CDR3 is 16 residues long. The CDR3 loop is CASSRYRDRGNQPQHF. CDR3 nucleotide sequence: TGTGCCAGCAGCCGATATCGGGACAGGGGTAATCAGCCCCAGCATTTT.

This clonotype appeared a few times. The chain is built from TRBV20-1 and TRBJ1-6; D remains ambiguous. Trimming took off 0 bases at V and 7 bases at J, with 4 bases between the two ends. CDR1 DFQATT and CDR2 SNEGSKA come from the germline V gene (reference sequence). The CDR3 runs to 12 residues. CDR3 sequence reads: CSARDPNSPLHF. The DNA for the CDR3 is TGCAGTGCTAGAGACCCCAATTCACCCCTCCACTTT.

Judged by abundance, this clonotype is medium-sized. V is TRBV6-1 and J is TRBJ2-7; 7 bases map to TRBD1. Germline values: CDR1 MNHNS, CDR2 SASEGT. The CDR3 spans 14 residues. Trimming removed 4 bases from V and 4 bases from J; junction bases left unmatched: 7. The CDR3 loop is CASSAQGVEYEQYF. In DNA form, the CDR3 reads TGTGCCAGCAGTGCTCAGGGGGTTGAGTACGAGCAGTACTTC.